These 15 T cell receptor beta chains were all obtained from the same sample, sequenced in a study of STAT3 mutations in large granular lymphocyte leukemia. The antigens for these receptors are not known. The data were produced by immunoSEQ multiplex PCR, yet TCRdb's version contains in-frame clones alone and is incomplete. The sample records 35,000 to 40,000 clones, 70% to 90% being singletons. Study-level results: At least one immunodominant TCR beta clonotype appeared in every T-cell large granular lymphocyte leukemia patient.

Sequences were obtained from PBMCs. The receptors shown here come from a human donor with T large granular lymphocyte leukemia. Some clones in this sample may be carry-over from other donors' samples.

The genes are TRBV6-6 and TRBJ1-1, with 11 nucleotides matching TRBD1. This CDR3 is built from 16 residues. Germline V CDR1 and CDR2: MNHNY, SVGAGI (reference sequence). V shed 5 bases, J shed 4 bases, and the junction held 9 bases outside the gene matches. The CDR3 here is CASSVGTGGGVTEAFF. The DNA of the CDR3 is TGTGCCAGCAGTGTTGGGACAGGGGGGGGCGTCACTGAAGCTTTCTTT.

V gene TRBV5-1 combines with J gene TRBJ2-1; 11 bases line up with TRBD1. Trimming at V came to 4 bases and at J to 8 bases, leaving 5 bases not matched to a gene. Germline-derived CDR1 and CDR2 are SGHRS and YFSETQ. The CDR3 is 14 amino acids. The CDR3 here is CASSRTGGGDEQFF. In DNA, the CDR3 is TGCGCCAGCAGCCGGACAGGGGGCGGCGATGAGCAGTTCTTC.

The V gene is TRBV28, the J gene TRBJ2-7; D uncertain. The CDR3 extends over 13 amino acids. Germline assignment: CDR1 MDHEN and CDR2 SYDVKM. Trimming removed 6 bases at V and 7 bases at J, with 16 bases between. In DNA, the CDR3 is TGTGCCAGCAGCCTAGAAGGGTTTCGGGAGCAGTACTTC. This gives the protein CASSLEGFREQYF.

In DNA, the CDR3 is TGTGCCAGCAGTACCGGGACAGGGCACTATGGCTACACCTTC. Protein product: CASSTGTGHYGYTF. The chain couples TRBV6-1 to TRBJ1-2; 9 bases fit TRBD1. This CDR3 comprises 14 residues. The V gene's germline CDR1 is MNHNS and CDR2 SASEGT. V gave up 5 bases and J gave up 3 bases; unmatched junction bases: 4.

This chain connects TRBV30 to TRBJ1-2; D is uncertain. Trimming cost V 4 bases and J 6 bases, with 15 bases left between them. The CDR3 spans 13 residues. The germline V gene encodes CDR1 GTSNPN and CDR2 SVGIG (reference sequence). The chain's CDR3 is CAWTSQWVDGYTF. CDR3 nucleotide sequence: TGTGCCTGGACCTCCCAATGGGTGGATGGCTACACCTTC.

The J gene is TRBJ2-7, the V gene TRBV4-1; a weak D match, TRBD1 (5 bases). V was cut by 1 base and J by 6 bases, with 10 bases left in between. This CDR3 is built from 13 residues. CDR1 and CDR2 from the germline V gene are MGHRA and YSYEKL. The CDR3: CASSQGRQSEQYF. DNA of the CDR3: TGCGCCAGCAGCCAAGGACGACAGTCCGAGCAGTACTTC.

V is TRBV5-1 and J is TRBJ2-5, with 10 bases lining up with TRBD1. CDR3 length: 15 amino acids. Germline CDR1 SGHRS, CDR2 YFSETQ. The trim removed 3 bases at V and 4 bases at J, leaving 6 bases unmatched. This CDR3 reads CASSSDRGRRETQYF. The CDR3 nucleotides are TGCGCCAGCAGCTCTGACAGGGGGCGCCGAGAGACCCAGTACTTC.

This clone was counted once. Other nucleotide sequences in the sample specify the same CDR3. The V gene is TRBV7-2, the J gene TRBJ2-5; 7 nucleotides agree with TRBD2. V was clipped by 1 base and J by 1 base; unmatched bases: 0. The germline V gene has CDR1 SGHTA and CDR2 FQGNSA. This CDR3 has 14 amino acids. The DNA for the CDR3 is TGTGCCAGCAGCTTAGGGGGGGGCCAAGAGACCCAGTACTTC. Translated, it gives CASSLGGGQETQYF.

CDR3 bases: TGTGCCAGCAGCCCCCCCAAATTCGGTGAGGACTTACTACAAGAGACCCAGTACTTC. Protein product: CASSPPKFGEDLLQETQYF. V is TRBV7-9 and J is TRBJ2-5, with a weak D call TRBD2 (5 bases). CDR1 is SEHNR, CDR2 FQNEAQ, per germline (reference sequence). The germline V and J ends were trimmed by 5 bases and 2 bases, with 27 bases remaining between them. This CDR3 comprises 19 residues.

The chain recombines TRBV7-9 with TRBJ2-5, with D perhaps TRBD1 (5 bases). This CDR3 has 14 amino acids. The V gene lost 5 bases and the J gene lost 4 bases, with 14 bases spanning the gap. CDR1 is SEHNR, CDR2 FQNEAQ, per germline (reference sequence). CDR3 coding DNA: TGTGCCAGCAGCCCGCTGCAGCAGGGAGAGACCCAGTACTTC. Encoded protein: CASSPLQQGETQYF.

The CDR3 loop reads CALWGQNLPPSSYNEQFF. Here the CDR3 DNA reads TGTGCCCTTTGGGGGCAGAATCTACCCCCGAGCTCCTACAATGAGCAGTTCTTC. The chain carries TRBV30 and TRBJ2-1; TRBD1 might be the D (6 bases). This CDR3 has 18 residues. Trimming shortened V by 8 bases and J by 0 bases, and 26 bases separated the two germline ends. Per the germline V gene, CDR1 is GTSNPN and CDR2 is SVGIG (reference sequence).

This rearrangement joins TRBV7-9 to TRBJ2-1, with a weak D call TRBD2 (6 bases). CDR1 and CDR2 (germline): SEHNR, FQNEAQ (reference sequence). The V gene lost 8 bases and the J gene lost 0 bases, with 11 bases spanning the gap. The CDR3 sequence is 14 residues long. As DNA, the CDR3 is TGTGCCAGCCTCTCCGGGAGCTCCTACAATGAGCAGTTCTTC. As protein: CASLSGSSYNEQFF.

The chain has TRBV19 and TRBJ1-5; D perhaps matches TRBD1 (5 bases). The germline V and J ends were trimmed by 1 base and 4 bases, with 11 bases remaining between them. The CDR3 is made up of 15 amino acids. Per the germline V gene, CDR1 is LNHDA and CDR2 is SQIVND (reference sequence). The chain's CDR3 is CASSIGGEANQPQHF. The CDR3 region has the DNA TGTGCCAGTAGTATAGGGGGGGAGGCAAATCAGCCCCAGCATTTT.

This CDR3 reads CASSQDRDTQYF. DNA of the CDR3: TGTGCCAGCTCACAGGACAGAGATACGCAGTATTTT. The rearrangement links TRBV18 to TRBJ2-3; tentatively, D is TRBD1 (6 bases). The CDR3 spans 12 residues. CDR1 and CDR2 (germline): KGHSH, LQKENI. Trimming stripped 4 bases from V and 5 bases from J, with 7 bases between. The full variable domain, rest sourced from reference TRBV18 and TRBJ2-3, is NAGVMQNPRHLVRRRGQEARLRCSPMKGHSHVYWYRQLPEEGLKFMVYLQKENIIDESGMPKERFSAEFPKEGPSILRIQQVVRGDSAAYFCASSQDRDTQYFGPGTRLTVL.

The chain combines TRBV19 with TRBJ1-1; D unresolved. This CDR3 comprises 10 residues. The V gene lost 9 bases and the J gene lost 5 bases, with 7 bases spanning the gap. The germline V gene has CDR1 LNHDA and CDR2 SQIVND (reference sequence). The CDR3 protein is CASGRTEAFF. The DNA of the CDR3 is TGTGCCAGCGGGAGGACTGAAGCTTTCTTT. Full variable domain (remainder filled in from reference TRBV19 and TRBJ1-1): DGGITQSPKYLFRKEGQNVTLSCEQNLNHDAMYWYRQDPGQGLRLIYYSQIVNDFQKGDIAEGYSVSREKKESFPLTVTSAQKNPTAFYLCASGRTEAFFGQGTRLTVV.